Sequencing of this T cell receptor beta chain was carried out in a study of T cell responses to AZD1222 COVID-19 vaccine. Study-level background: Whether given at about 4 or about 12 weeks, second doses were pooled.

This CDR3 is built from 15 residues. Germline V gives CDR1 MNHEY, CDR2 SVGAGI. V was trimmed by 7 bases and J by 1 base, leaving 16 bases between them. General study findings and limits: In a largely white British group with more females than males, clonal diversity was possibly underestimated. Among AZD1222 vaccinees, only 5 or 6 were seropositive at baseline. Spike-specific TCR breadth and depth were elevated following two AZD1222 doses.

This table comes from immunoSEQ multiplex PCR, and its TCRdb copy is limited to in-frame clones, with some not included. Of 56,000 or so clones in the sample, roughly 85% are singletons; the top ten hold about 16%. As for this clone: Its specificity is unknown.

This TCR derives from an adult in good health. The chain uses TRBV6-5 and TRBJ1-1, with a weak D call TRBD1 (6 bases). The sample here was peripheral blood, taken on day 0 of AZD1222 vaccination. This chain's CDR3 is CASTPGAFGNTEAFF. DNA of the CDR3: TGTGCCAGCACCCCAGGGGCCTTCGGGAACACTGAAGCTTTCTTT.